These 23 T cell receptor beta chains were all obtained from the same sample, sequenced in a study of control samples from healthy donors and cancer patients. Only in-frame clones appear in the TCRdb table, and some are missing; sequencing was by immunoSEQ multiplex PCR. The table records over 150,000 clones, roughly 95% of them present only once. The specimen was blood. These receptors were taken from a woman in her 30s in good health.

The rearrangement links TRBV7-6 to TRBJ2-3; 13 positions match TRBD2. With 6 bases clipped from V and 5 bases from J, the junction kept 8 bases outside the gene matches. CDR1 is SGHVS, CDR2 FNYEAQ, per germline. The CDR3 extends over 16 amino acids. CDR3 region: CASSILAGGDVDTQYF. In DNA form, the CDR3 reads TGTGCCAGCAGTATACTAGCGGGAGGGGATGTAGATACGCAGTATTTT. Complete variable domain (other parts from reference TRBV7-6 and TRBJ2-3): GAGVSQSPRYKVTKRGQDVALRCDPISGHVSLYWYRQALGQGPEFLTYFNYEAQQDKSGLPNDRFSAERPEGSISTLTIQRTEQRDSAMYRCASSILAGGDVDTQYFGPGTRLTVL.

The rearrangement joins TRBV19 to TRBJ1-6; the D gene is possibly TRBD1 (5 bases). The V gene lost 0 bases and the J gene lost 7 bases, with 10 bases spanning the gap. The CDR3 has 15 amino acids. Germline CDR1 reads LNHDA; CDR2 reads SQIVND (reference sequence). Here the CDR3 DNA reads TGTGCCAGTAGTATAGAAGCACAGGAAAATTCACCCCTCCACTTT. This gives the protein CASSIEAQENSPLHF.

This clone was detected only once. The chain uses TRBV3-1 (or the pseudogene TRBV3-2) and TRBJ2-7; tentatively, D is TRBD2 (6 bases). Trimming pared 4 bases from V and 7 bases from J, leaving 14 bases between. Germline assignment: CDR1 LGHDT and CDR2 YNNKEL (reference sequence). The length of the CDR3 is 13 residues. CDR3 residues: CASSPRHGREQYF. In DNA, the CDR3 is TGTGCCAGCAGCCCCCGGCACGGGAGAGAGCAGTACTTC.

The V gene is TRBV27, the J gene TRBJ1-5; D uncertain. This CDR3 contains 14 residues. CDR1 and CDR2 (germline): MNHEY, SMNVEV (reference sequence). Trimming left V 5 bases short and J 3 bases short, with 11 bases between. The CDR3 is CASSPHLVNQPQHF. The DNA for the CDR3 is TGTGCCAGCAGTCCCCACCTCGTCAATCAGCCCCAGCATTTT.

The rearrangement uses TRBV28 and TRBJ1-1; D is unresolved. This CDR3 region has 11 residues. Germline CDR1 reads MDHEN; CDR2 reads SYDVKM. The V end lost 4 bases, the J end lost 5 bases, and 5 bases lay between the germline ends. The CDR3 DNA reads TGTGCCAGCAGTTACTATACTGAAGCTTTCTTT. Its protein product is CASSYYTEAFF.

This chain links TRBV5-1 with TRBJ2-4; 8 bases agree with TRBD2. Per germline, CDR1 SGHRS and CDR2 YFSETQ. The V segment lost 1 base and the J segment 10 bases; nucleotides outside the gene matches: 1. The CDR3 loop spans 12 amino acids. CDR3 amino acids: CASSLTSGIQYF. CDR3 nucleotides: TGCGCCAGCAGCTTGACTAGCGGAATTCAGTACTTC.

The rearrangement joins TRBV3-1 (or the pseudogene TRBV3-2) to TRBJ1-1; tentative D call: TRBD1 (5 bases). Trimming took off 0 bases at V and 1 base at J, with 9 bases between the two ends. Germline values: CDR1 LGHDT, CDR2 YNNKEL (reference sequence). This CDR3 region has 15 residues. The CDR3 here is CASSQDPGTNTEAFF. Written as DNA, the CDR3 is TGTGCCAGCAGCCAAGATCCAGGGACGAACACTGAAGCTTTCTTT.

The rearrangement links TRBV7-2 to TRBJ1-5; tentatively, D is TRBD1 (5 bases). CDR3 length equals 14 residues. In germline, CDR1 is SGHTA, CDR2 FQGNSA. The CDR3 DNA follows: TGTGCTGTCCGCCCATCTACAGGCCCTCAACCCCAGCATTTT. It is translated as CAVRPSTGPQPQHF.

Worth noting for this clone: Relative to the germline gene, one junction end is altered; a read error may explain this. Here the CDR3 DNA reads TGCAGTTCTAGCGGGCCGGGGGCCCAGTACTTC. It encodes CSSSGPGAQYF. The chain joins TRBV20-1 to TRBJ2-5, with 8 nucleotides matching TRBD2. The CDR3 covers 11 residues. Germline V gene data show CDR1 as DFQATT and CDR2 as SNEGSKA (reference sequence).

The chain is built from TRBV28 and TRBJ2-2, with TRBD1 matching 7 bases. The CDR3 sequence is 16 residues long. Germline assignment: CDR1 MDHEN and CDR2 SYDVKM. The V gene end was trimmed by 5 bases and the J gene end by 1 base; junction bases not matched to a gene: 7. The CDR3 is CASSPGTARNTGELFF. CDR3 DNA: TGTGCCAGCAGTCCAGGGACAGCCAGGAACACCGGGGAGCTGTTTTTT.

The table lists this clone with a count of one. V is TRBV7-2 and J is TRBJ1-1; TRBD1 is a possible D gene (6 bases). With 5 bases removed from V and 7 bases from J, the gap between germline ends came to 14 bases. CDR3 length: 13 residues. In germline, CDR1 is SGHTA, CDR2 FQGNSA. The CDR3 region has the DNA TGTGCCAGCAGCCAAAGGGGGGGGATTGAAGCTTTCTTT. It is translated as CASSQRGGIEAFF.

The chain is built from TRBV2 and TRBJ1-5, with a tentative D call TRBD1 (6 bases). Germline CDR1 reads SNHLY; CDR2 reads FYNNEI. Trimming left V 7 bases short and J 10 bases short, with 14 bases between. CDR3 length equals 12 residues. The CDR3 is CASKLLQGPQHF. The DNA of the CDR3 is TGTGCCAGCAAATTACTACAGGGTCCCCAGCATTTT.

Written as DNA, the CDR3 is TGTGCCAGTAGTTACGGTCGGGGGGCCTACGAGCAGTACTTC. Translation gives CASSYGRGAYEQYF. The rearrangement uses TRBV19 and TRBJ2-7, with 7 nucleotides matching TRBD2. J lost 2 bases, V lost 5 bases, and 6 bases had no gene match. The length of the CDR3 is 14 residues. Per germline, CDR1 LNHDA and CDR2 SQIVND (reference sequence).

This rearrangement joins TRBV18 to TRBJ1-5; tentative D call: TRBD1 (5 bases). CDR3 length equals 18 residues. V lost 3 bases and J lost 2, with 20 bases in between. The germline V gene encodes CDR1 KGHSH and CDR2 LQKENI. The CDR3 DNA follows: TGTGCCAGCTCACCCCGGCAGGGTATATATTTGGGCAATCAGCCCCAGCATTTT. Amino acid sequence: CASSPRQGIYLGNQPQHF.

This clone was detected only once. The CDR3 DNA follows: TGTGCCAGCAGATCCGGGACAGGGACCAATGAGCAGTTCTTC. Translation gives CASRSGTGTNEQFF. The rearrangement uses TRBV27 and TRBJ2-1; TRBD1 aligns across 9 bases. Trimming at V came to 6 bases and at J to 6 bases, leaving 6 bases not matched to a gene. CDR1 is MNHEY, CDR2 SMNVEV, per germline (reference sequence). The CDR3 runs 14 residues.

To note about this clone: It is unclear where the CDR3 begins or ends on the DNA, so no DNA is shown, and the CDR3 is as TCRdb lists it. The chain is built from TRBV5-1 and TRBJ2-1; the table's D gene call, TRBD2, was not cross checked with the DNA. Per germline, CDR1 SGHRS and CDR2 YFSETQ. Counting both end residues, the CDR3 totals 14 amino acids. This chain's CDR3 is CASSLEVAGGSWFF.

This sequence joins TRBV20-1 and TRBJ2-2; D not resolved. CDR1 is DFQATT and CDR2 is SNEGSKA in the germline V gene (reference sequence). Trimming removed 7 bases at V and 5 bases at J, with 8 bases between. The CDR3 covers 11 residues. The chain's CDR3 is CSVPETGELFF. The DNA for the CDR3 is TGCAGTGTCCCTGAGACCGGGGAGCTGTTTTTT.

V gene TRBV6-2 or TRBV6-3 combines with J gene TRBJ2-1, with TRBD2 identical over 12 bases. The CDR3 has 18 amino acids. Per germline, CDR1 MNHEY and CDR2 SVGEGT. V lost 6 bases, J lost 2 bases, and 11 bases stayed unmatched. CDR3 DNA: TGTGCCAGCAGCGTCCCCTCTAGCGGGAGGGCCGCCTACAATGAGCAGTTCTTC. Its translation: CASSVPSSGRAAYNEQFF.

The chain couples TRBV27 to TRBJ2-2; TRBD1 or TRBD2 may be the D gene (5 bases each). CDR1 and CDR2 from the germline V gene are MNHEY and SMNVEV (reference sequence). V shed 7 bases and J shed 1 base, with 10 bases lying between them. This CDR3 spans 14 amino acids. This CDR3 reads CASTGTVNTGELFF. In DNA form, the CDR3 reads TGTGCCAGCACCGGGACGGTGAACACCGGGGAGCTGTTTTTT.

The chain combines TRBV4-1 with TRBJ1-2; 7 bases fit TRBD1. This CDR3 comprises 15 residues. J was trimmed by 6 bases and V by 4 bases; bases with no gene match: 11. CDR1 and CDR2 from the germline V gene are MGHRA and YSYEKL. The CDR3 reads CASSPQADRPNGYTF. CDR3 sequence (DNA): TGCGCCAGCAGCCCCCAGGCGGACAGGCCCAATGGCTACACCTTC.

The V call is TRBV25-1, the J call TRBJ2-2; 11 bases map to TRBD2. This CDR3 spans 18 amino acids. J gave up 4 bases and V 3 bases, and 10 bases lay outside the gene matches. Germline CDR1 MGHDK, CDR2 SYGVNS. CDR3 bases: TGTGCCAGCAGTGAGAGTAGCGGGAGGGCCGCGGGCACCGGGGAGCTGTTTTTT. This gives the protein CASSESSGRAAGTGELFF.

The rearrangement links TRBV15 to TRBJ1-1, with D perhaps matching TRBD1 (6 bases). Germline-derived CDR1 and CDR2 are LNHNV and YYDKDF (reference sequence). The CDR3 loop spans 16 amino acids. Trimming pared 5 bases from V and 0 bases from J, leaving 16 bases between. Written as DNA, the CDR3 is TGTGCCACCAGCGGAAGGACAGACGGGATGAACACTGAAGCTTTCTTT. This codes for CATSGRTDGMNTEAFF.

The rearrangement joins TRBV28 to TRBJ1-5; D is ambiguous. The CDR3 length is 15 residues. V was shortened by 4 bases and J by 7 bases, with 17 bases between the two germline ends. Germline assignment: CDR1 MDHEN and CDR2 SYDVKM. DNA for the CDR3: TGTGCCAGCAGTTGGGTAGAGGTTCGCGGGCAGCCCCAGCATTTT. Protein: CASSWVEVRGQPQHF.